A single sample is the source of the 26 T cell receptor beta chains below, sequenced in a study of Ad26.COV2.S vaccination and SARS-CoV-2 variants. TCRdb's copy holds only in-frame clones and misses some; the assay was immunoSEQ multiplex PCR. The data contain under 500,000 clones, over 80% of them singletons. Indicated treatment: 15 to 20 received Ad26.COV2.S at low or high dose, single or two shots; about 5 received placebo; per-sample allocation not given. Sample collection was performed on day 63 after the first vaccine or placebo injection. The sample here was peripheral blood, taken in a trial of Ad26.COV2.S vaccine versus placebo. The receptors originated from a person between 18 and 60 years old who received the Ad26.COV2.S COVID-19 vaccine or a placebo.

The V and J genes are TRBV18 and TRBJ1-3; 8 bases are a match to TRBD1. The V segment lost 4 bases and the J segment 2 bases; nucleotides outside the gene matches: 4. Germline CDR1 KGHSH, CDR2 LQKENI. The length of the CDR3 is 15 residues. The CDR3 nucleotides are TGTGCCAGCTCACAAGAGGACAGGGCTGGAAACACCATATATTTT. Translating gives CASSQEDRAGNTIYF. Drawing the rest from reference TRBV18 and TRBJ1-3, the complete variable domain is NAGVMQNPRHLVRRRGQEARLRCSPMKGHSHVYWYRQLPEEGLKFMVYLQKENIIDESGMPKERFSAEFPKEGPSILRIQQVVRGDSAAYFCASSQEDRAGNTIYFGEGSWLTVV.

CDR3 protein: CASSPGTRVHGYTF. As DNA, the CDR3 is TGTGCCAGCTCACCAGGGACTCGAGTTCATGGCTACACCTTC. The V and J genes are TRBV18 and TRBJ1-2; D may be TRBD1 (5 bases). In germline, CDR1 is KGHSH, CDR2 LQKENI. V was trimmed by 2 bases and J by 6 bases, leaving 13 bases between them. This CDR3 contains 14 residues.

With regard to this clone: The identical CDR3 is also encoded by other nucleotide sequences in the sample. The rearrangement joins TRBV11-2 to TRBJ2-5, with no clear D. V lost 1 base and J lost 5, with 5 bases in between. CDR3 length: 12 amino acids. Germline CDR1 reads SGHAT; CDR2 reads FQNNGV. The CDR3 protein is CASSLAVETQYF. Here the CDR3 DNA reads TGTGCCAGCAGCTTAGCGGTTGAGACCCAGTACTTC.

The V and J genes are TRBV19 and TRBJ2-1; D call uncertain. The CDR3 has 16 amino acids. Germline V gene sequence: CDR1 LNHDA, CDR2 SQIVND (reference sequence). V was pared by 5 bases and J by 0 bases, with 14 bases between. The DNA of the CDR3 is TGTGCCAGTAGTTCACAGCGTGCTCGCTCCTACAATGAGCAGTTCTTC. This codes for CASSSQRARSYNEQFF. The entire variable domain, with the rest obtained from reference TRBV19 and TRBJ2-1, is as follows: DGGITQSPKYLFRKEGQNVTLSCEQNLNHDAMYWYRQDPGQGLRLIYYSQIVNDFQKGDIAEGYSVSREKKESFPLTVTSAQKNPTAFYLCASSSQRARSYNEQFFGPGTRLTVL.

This chain links TRBV19 with TRBJ1-1, with TRBD1 as a possible D gene (5 bases). V gave up 8 bases and J gave up 3 bases, with 10 bases separating them. The length of the CDR3 is 12 residues. Germline lookup yields CDR1 LNHDA and CDR2 SQIVND (reference sequence). The CDR3 reads CASGDGYTEAFF. The CDR3 bases are TGTGCCAGTGGGGACGGATACACTGAAGCTTTCTTT.

J is TRBJ2-5 and V is TRBV7-9; D assignment may be TRBD1 or TRBD2 (5 bases each). The germline gives CDR1 SEHNR, CDR2 FQNEAQ (reference sequence). V gave up 7 bases and J gave up 2 bases, with 23 bases separating them. The CDR3 runs to 17 residues. The CDR3 coding sequence is TGTGCCAGCACCCCTCGGGGCAGTTCGATAGGTCAAGAGACCCAGTACTTC. The encoded protein is CASTPRGSSIGQETQYF.

The chain couples TRBV5-1 to TRBJ2-5, with 8 bases identical to TRBD1. J gave up 2 bases and V 4 bases, and 7 bases lay outside the gene matches. The CDR3 is 15 residues long. The germline V gene has CDR1 SGHRS and CDR2 YFSETQ. CDR3 protein: CASSIGQGGQETQYF. Here the CDR3 DNA reads TGCGCCAGCAGCATCGGACAGGGTGGGCAAGAGACCCAGTACTTC.

The chain is built from TRBV15 and TRBJ2-1; TRBD2 might be the D (6 bases). The ends were cut back, 3 bases at V and 6 bases at J, with 12 bases in the middle. From germline, CDR1 is LNHNV and CDR2 YYDKDF (reference sequence). The CDR3 has 14 amino acids. The DNA for the CDR3 is TGTGCCACCAGCAGTGGTCGGGGGTTCAATGAGCAGTTCTTC. Translation gives CATSSGRGFNEQFF.

This chain links TRBV4-3 with TRBJ2-1; no clear D gene. Trimming took 0 bases from V and 2 from J, leaving 8 bases between them. Germline V gene sequence: CDR1 LGHNA, CDR2 YSLEER. The CDR3 loop spans 15 amino acids. The chain's CDR3 is CASSQDAAPYNEQFF. The CDR3 DNA sequence: TGCGCCAGCAGCCAAGATGCCGCCCCCTACAATGAGCAGTTCTTC.

The gene calls are TRBV5-4 and TRBJ2-1, with D uncertain. V lost 0 bases and J lost 5, with 6 bases in between. The CDR3 covers 13 residues. The germline V gene has CDR1 SGHNT and CDR2 YYREEE (reference sequence). The CDR3 DNA reads as TGTGCCAGCAGCTTGGGCCTTGACAATGAGCAGTTCTTC. Its translation: CASSLGLDNEQFF.

V usage is TRBV5-4 and J usage is TRBJ2-7; 14 bases match TRBD2. In germline, CDR1 is SGHNT, CDR2 YYREEE (reference sequence). V dropped 2 bases and J dropped 4; count of bases not matched to a gene: 5. The CDR3 covers 16 residues. The CDR3 spells CASSLGLAGGWYEQYF. The CDR3 DNA is TGTGCCAGCAGCTTAGGACTAGCGGGGGGATGGTACGAGCAGTACTTC.

This clone was detected only a few times. The rearrangement joins TRBV5-4 to TRBJ2-2; 12 bases are a match to TRBD2. Trimming took 3 bases from V and 6 from J; bases not matched to a gene: 3. CDR3 length: 15 amino acids. Germline loops: CDR1 SGHNT, CDR2 YYREEE (reference sequence). CDR3 residues: CASSSGLAGSGELFF. CDR3 DNA sequence: TGTGCCAGCAGCTCCGGACTAGCGGGGTCCGGGGAGCTGTTTTTT.

Here the CDR3 DNA reads TGTGCCAGCTCACCACAGGGTTTTAATAATTCACCCCTCCACTTT. Residues: CASSPQGFNNSPLHF. V usage is TRBV18 and J usage is TRBJ1-6, with D hard to call. CDR1 and CDR2 (germline): KGHSH, LQKENI. With 1 base removed from V and 5 bases from J, the gap between germline ends came to 9 bases. The CDR3 sequence is 15 residues long.

The genes are TRBV9 and TRBJ2-3, with D hard to call. The V end lost 0 bases, the J end lost 5 bases, and 7 bases lay between the germline ends. The CDR3 consists of 13 residues. The germline V gene has CDR1 SGDLS and CDR2 YYNGEE. The CDR3 DNA reads TGTGCCAGCAGCGTAGCATGGGTAGATACGCAGTATTTT. This translates into CASSVAWVDTQYF.

This clone was found once. CDR3 region: CASSTRLAGEQETQYF. CDR3 coding DNA: TGTGCCAGCAGCACACGACTAGCGGGGGAACAAGAGACCCAGTACTTC. The chain combines TRBV13 with TRBJ2-5, with 12 bases identical to TRBD2. After removal of 5 bases from V and 2 bases from J, the junction contained 6 bases not matched to a gene. Germline V lookup: CDR1 PRHDT, CDR2 FYEKMQ (reference sequence). This CDR3 has 16 residues. The whole variable domain, remainder taken from reference TRBV13 and TRBJ2-5, is AAGVIQSPRHLIKEKRETATLKCYPIPRHDTVYWYQQGPGQDPQFLISFYEKMQSDKGSIPDRFSAQQFSDYHSELNMSSLELGDSALYFCASSTRLAGEQETQYFGPGTRLLVL.

V gene TRBV12-5 combines with J gene TRBJ2-2, with a weak D call TRBD2 (5 bases). Germline lookup yields CDR1 LGHNT and CDR2 FRNRAP. Trimming removed 4 bases from V and 4 bases from J, with 16 bases in between. The CDR3 contains 16 residues. Here the CDR3 DNA reads TGTGCTAGTGGTTCATTCTTCGGGGATTTCACCGGGGAGCTGTTTTTT. This gives the protein CASGSFFGDFTGELFF.

The V call is TRBV12-5, the J call TRBJ2-5; 9 positions match TRBD2. The ends lost 4 bases at V and 4 bases at J; junction bases unmatched: 7. CDR3 size: 15 residues. Germline V gene lookup returns CDR1 LGHNT and CDR2 FRNRAP. CDR3 sequence reads: CASGYGGGVLETQYF. In DNA form, the CDR3 reads TGTGCTAGTGGTTATGGCGGGGGGGTACTAGAGACCCAGTACTTC.

This rearrangement joins TRBV5-1 to TRBJ2-3, with TRBD2 matching 8 bases. The V gene's germline CDR1 is SGHRS and CDR2 YFSETQ. V dropped 1 base and J dropped 4; count of bases not matched to a gene: 11. The CDR3 has 17 amino acids. DNA of the CDR3: TGCGCCAGCAGCTTGCGAGCGGGGGTGCCCTTCGCAGATACGCAGTATTTT. This translates into CASSLRAGVPFADTQYF.

This chain connects TRBV7-9 to TRBJ2-7; maybe TRBD1 (5 bases). The CDR3 runs to 15 residues. V was trimmed by 6 bases and J by 2 bases, leaving 17 bases between them. Per germline, CDR1 SEHNR and CDR2 FQNEAQ (reference sequence). The DNA for the CDR3 is TGTGCCAGCAGTCCTCGTACAGGCACTGCCTACGAGCAGTACTTC. Amino acids: CASSPRTGTAYEQYF.

The chain couples TRBV7-9 to TRBJ2-2, with D possibly matching TRBD2 (6 bases). V shed 5 bases and J shed 7 bases, with 8 bases lying between them. CDR1 and CDR2 (germline): SEHNR, FQNEAQ (reference sequence). The CDR3 extends over 12 amino acids. The CDR3 DNA reads TGTGCCAGCAGCGGAGGGTACGGGGAGCTGTTTTTT. Its protein product is CASSGGYGELFF.

The chain employs TRBV29-1 and TRBJ2-3; 10 nucleotides align to TRBD1. CDR3 length: 14 residues. V lost 7 bases and J lost 4; bases outside the gene matches: 8. Germline V gene sequence: CDR1 SQVTM, CDR2 ANQGSEA. The CDR3 sequence is CSASRDRGADTQYF. The DNA for the CDR3 is TGCAGCGCCTCCCGGGACAGGGGTGCAGATACGCAGTATTTT.

This chain links TRBV7-9 with TRBJ1-2; 8 bases are a match to TRBD1. The germline CDR1 and CDR2 sequences are SEHNR and FQNEAQ (reference sequence). The V and J ends lost 4 bases and 11 bases, in that order; junction bases with no gene match: 9. This CDR3 has 13 residues. The CDR3 loop reads CASSWGGQGWYTF. The CDR3 bases are TGTGCCAGCAGCTGGGGAGGACAGGGTTGGTACACCTTC.

J is TRBJ1-2 and V is TRBV27; TRBD1 is a possible D gene (6 bases). The V and J ends lost 8 bases and 4 bases respectively, with 14 bases between them. This CDR3 spans 13 amino acids. From germline, CDR1 is MNHEY and CDR2 SMNVEV (reference sequence). The DNA for the CDR3 is TGTGCCAGCGGGTGGTCAGGGGCCTATGGCTACACCTTC. Encoded protein: CASGWSGAYGYTF.

The chain is built from TRBV9 and TRBJ2-2; 8 positions agree with TRBD2. The CDR3 is 15 residues long. Germline CDR1 is SGDLS and CDR2 is YYNGEE. V gave up 5 bases and J gave up 3 bases; unmatched junction bases: 6. In DNA, the CDR3 is TGTGCCAGCAGAGAGGGACTAGGCGACACCGGGGAGCTGTTTTTT. Translated, it gives CASREGLGDTGELFF.

The V call is TRBV18, the J call TRBJ2-5; D is unclear. V lost 4 bases and J lost 1, with 10 bases in between. CDR3 length equals 14 residues. Germline lookup yields CDR1 KGHSH and CDR2 LQKENI. The CDR3 nucleotides read TGTGCCAGCTCACAGGATTTCCCCCAAGAGACCCAGTACTTC. It is translated as CASSQDFPQETQYF.

The rearrangement links TRBV4-3 to TRBJ2-5, with D uncertain. V lost 1 base and J 5 bases, leaving 11 bases between the germline ends. This CDR3 spans 14 amino acids. CDR1 and CDR2 (germline): LGHNA, YSLEER. The CDR3 loop is CASSQGSKAETQYF. CDR3 bases: TGCGCCAGCAGCCAAGGGAGTAAGGCGGAGACCCAGTACTTC.